This entry is about one T cell receptor (beta chain). Its antigen remains unknown. Other nucleotide sequences from this sample produce the same CDR3. Sequencing used immunoSEQ multiplex PCR; TCRdb keeps in-frame clones, though not all of them. The data hold 75,000 to 100,000 clones, with under 95% observed a single time. These data originate in a study of OX40 agonist ivuxolimab in advanced cancers. At the level of the study: Two patients with cutaneous melanoma and one with hepatocellular carcinoma, three in total, showed partial responses.

Germline V gives CDR1 LNHDA, CDR2 SQIVND (reference sequence). This CDR3 comprises 15 residues. Trimming took 1 base from V and 2 from J, leaving 12 bases between them. Overall study findings and caveats: CD4+ T cells averaged fewer expanded clones than CD8+ T cells.

The origin of this receptor is an adult with an advanced solid tumor such as melanoma, head and neck, liver or kidney cancer. The sequenced sample was CD4+ or CD8+ T cells sorted from blood, obtained in a trial of the OX40 agonist ivuxolimab. The chain carries TRBV19 and TRBJ2-7; D may correspond to TRBD1 or TRBD2 (5 bases each). CDR3 region: CASSIGDSGAYEQYF. The CDR3 bases are TGTGCCAGTAGTATAGGAGACAGCGGCGCCTACGAGCAGTACTTC.